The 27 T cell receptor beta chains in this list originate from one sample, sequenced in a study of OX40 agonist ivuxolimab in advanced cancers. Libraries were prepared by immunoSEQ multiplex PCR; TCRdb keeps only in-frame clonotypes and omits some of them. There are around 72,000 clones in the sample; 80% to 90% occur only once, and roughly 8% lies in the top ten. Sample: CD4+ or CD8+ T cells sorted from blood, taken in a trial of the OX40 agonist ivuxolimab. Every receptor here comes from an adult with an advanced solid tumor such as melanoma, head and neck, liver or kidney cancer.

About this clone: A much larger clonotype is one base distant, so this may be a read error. CDR3 residues: CASSFGGDYGYTF. The DNA of the CDR3 is TGTGCCAGCAGCTTCGGCGGGGACTATGGCTACACCTTC. This sequence joins TRBV5-4 and TRBJ1-2; D is undetermined. This CDR3 spans 13 amino acids. Germline V gives CDR1 SGHNT, CDR2 YYREEE (reference sequence). V lost 2 bases and J 3 bases, leaving 8 bases between the germline ends.

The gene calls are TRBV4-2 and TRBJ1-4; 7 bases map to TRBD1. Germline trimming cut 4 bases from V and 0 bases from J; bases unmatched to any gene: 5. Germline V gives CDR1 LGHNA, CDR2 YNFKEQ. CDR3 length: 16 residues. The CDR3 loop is CASSPRGIATNEKLFF. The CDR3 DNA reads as TGTGCCAGCAGCCCCAGGGGGATCGCAACTAATGAAAAACTGTTTTTT.

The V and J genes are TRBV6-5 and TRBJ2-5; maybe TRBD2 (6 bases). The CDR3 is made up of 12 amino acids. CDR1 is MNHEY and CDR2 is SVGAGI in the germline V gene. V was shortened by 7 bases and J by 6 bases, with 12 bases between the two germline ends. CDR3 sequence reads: CASKTGVQTQYF. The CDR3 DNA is TGTGCCAGCAAGACGGGAGTACAGACCCAGTACTTC.

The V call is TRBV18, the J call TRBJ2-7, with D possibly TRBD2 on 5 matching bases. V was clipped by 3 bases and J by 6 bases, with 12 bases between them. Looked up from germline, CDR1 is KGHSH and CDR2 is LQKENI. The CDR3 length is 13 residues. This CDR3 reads CASSPSFRGEQYF. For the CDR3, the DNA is TGTGCCAGCTCACCCTCATTCCGGGGCGAGCAGTACTTC.

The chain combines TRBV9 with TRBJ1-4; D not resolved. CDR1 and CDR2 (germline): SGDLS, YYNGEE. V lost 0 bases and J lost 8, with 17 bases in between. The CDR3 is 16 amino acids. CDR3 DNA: TGTGCCAGCAGCGTAGGGAACCCCCTCTCCGGGGAAAAACTGTTTTTT. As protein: CASSVGNPLSGEKLFF.

CDR3 amino acids: CASSPDGGETEAFF. The DNA for the CDR3 is TGTGCCAGCTCACCAGACGGGGGCGAGACTGAAGCTTTCTTT. V and J are TRBV18 and TRBJ1-1; weak D call: TRBD1 (6 bases). This CDR3 region has 14 residues. Trimming removed 2 bases at V and 5 bases at J, with 12 bases between. Germline assignment: CDR1 KGHSH and CDR2 LQKENI.

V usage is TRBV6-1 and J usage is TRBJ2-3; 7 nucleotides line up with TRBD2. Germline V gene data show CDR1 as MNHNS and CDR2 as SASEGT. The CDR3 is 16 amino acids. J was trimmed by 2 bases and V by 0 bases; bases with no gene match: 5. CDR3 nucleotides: TGTGCCAGCAGTGAAGCTATGGGGAGGGCCACAGATACGCAGTATTTT. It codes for CASSEAMGRATDTQYF.

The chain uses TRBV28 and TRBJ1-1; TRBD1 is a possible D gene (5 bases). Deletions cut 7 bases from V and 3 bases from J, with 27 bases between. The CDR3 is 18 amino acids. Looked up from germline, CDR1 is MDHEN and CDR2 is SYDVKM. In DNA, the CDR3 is TGTGCCAGCACAATCGTGCCTTGGGCAGGGATGTCGGACACTGAAGCTTTCTTT. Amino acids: CASTIVPWAGMSDTEAFF.

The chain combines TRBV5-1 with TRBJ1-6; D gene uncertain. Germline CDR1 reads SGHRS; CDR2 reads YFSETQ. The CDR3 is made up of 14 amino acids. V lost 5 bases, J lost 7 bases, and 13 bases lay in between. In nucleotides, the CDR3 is TGCGCCAGCAGTAACGCCGGTGGCAATTCACCCCTCCACTTT. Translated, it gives CASSNAGGNSPLHF.

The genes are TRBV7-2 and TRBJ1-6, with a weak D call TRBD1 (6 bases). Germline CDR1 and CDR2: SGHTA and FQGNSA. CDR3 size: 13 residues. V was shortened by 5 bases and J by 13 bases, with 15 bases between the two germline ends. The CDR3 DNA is TGTGCCAGCAGCGGTGGACAGTATTTCCCCCTCCACTTT. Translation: CASSGGQYFPLHF.

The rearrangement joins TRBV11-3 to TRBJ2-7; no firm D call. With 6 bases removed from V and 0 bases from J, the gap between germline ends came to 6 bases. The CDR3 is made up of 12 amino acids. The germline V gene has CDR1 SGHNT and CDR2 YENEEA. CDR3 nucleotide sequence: TGTGCCAGCAGTTCCGACTCCTACGAGCAGTACTTC. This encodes CASSSDSYEQYF. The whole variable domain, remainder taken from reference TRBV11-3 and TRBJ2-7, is EAGVVQSPRYKIIEKKQPVAFWCNPISGHNTLYWYLQNLGQGPELLIRYENEEAVDDSQLPKDRFSAERLKGVDSTLKIQPAELGDSAVYLCASSSDSYEQYFGPGTRLTVT.

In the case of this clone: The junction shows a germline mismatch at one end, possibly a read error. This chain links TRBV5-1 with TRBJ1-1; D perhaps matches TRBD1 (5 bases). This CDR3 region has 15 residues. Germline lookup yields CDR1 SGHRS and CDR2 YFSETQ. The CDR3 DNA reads TGTGCCAGCAGCTTGGTTGCGACAGCTTTAAATCAAGCTTTCTTT. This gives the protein CASSLVATALNQAFF.

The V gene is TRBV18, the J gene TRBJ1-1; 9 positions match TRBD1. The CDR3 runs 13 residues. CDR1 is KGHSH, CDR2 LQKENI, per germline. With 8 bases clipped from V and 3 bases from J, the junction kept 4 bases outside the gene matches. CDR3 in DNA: TGTGCCAGCCTTCGGGACAGGGACACTGAAGCTTTCTTT. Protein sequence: CASLRDRDTEAFF.

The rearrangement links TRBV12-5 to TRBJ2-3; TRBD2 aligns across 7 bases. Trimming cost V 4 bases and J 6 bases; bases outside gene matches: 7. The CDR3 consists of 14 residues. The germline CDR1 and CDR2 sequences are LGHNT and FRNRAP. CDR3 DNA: TGTGCTAGTGGTTCAGGACTAGGAGGTGATACGCAGTATTTT. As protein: CASGSGLGGDTQYF.

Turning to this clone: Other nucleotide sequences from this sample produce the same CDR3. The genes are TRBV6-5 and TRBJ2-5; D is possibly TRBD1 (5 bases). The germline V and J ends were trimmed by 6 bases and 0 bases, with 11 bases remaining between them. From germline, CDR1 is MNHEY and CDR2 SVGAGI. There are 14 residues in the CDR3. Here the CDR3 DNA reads TGTGCCAGCAGGATAGACAGAGACCAAGAGACCCAGTACTTC. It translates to CASRIDRDQETQYF.

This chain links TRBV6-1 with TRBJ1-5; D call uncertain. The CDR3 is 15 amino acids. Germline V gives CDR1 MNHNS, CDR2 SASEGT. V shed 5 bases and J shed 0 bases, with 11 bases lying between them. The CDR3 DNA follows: TGTGCCAGCAGTCCTCGACTTTCTAGCAATCAGCCCCAGCATTTT. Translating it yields CASSPRLSSNQPQHF.

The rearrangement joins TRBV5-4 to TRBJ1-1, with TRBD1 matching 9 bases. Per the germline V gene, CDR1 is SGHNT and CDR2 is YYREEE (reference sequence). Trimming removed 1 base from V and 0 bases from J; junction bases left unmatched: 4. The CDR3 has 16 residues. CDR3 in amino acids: CASSLMGQGVNTEAFF. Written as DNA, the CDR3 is TGTGCCAGCAGCTTGATGGGACAGGGAGTGAACACTGAAGCTTTCTTT. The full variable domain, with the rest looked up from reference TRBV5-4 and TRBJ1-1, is ETGVTQSPTHLIKTRGQQVTLRCSSQSGHNTVSWYQQALGQGPQFIFQYYREEENGRGNFPPRFSGLQFPNYSSELNVNALELDDSALYLCASSLMGQGVNTEAFFGQGTRLTVV.

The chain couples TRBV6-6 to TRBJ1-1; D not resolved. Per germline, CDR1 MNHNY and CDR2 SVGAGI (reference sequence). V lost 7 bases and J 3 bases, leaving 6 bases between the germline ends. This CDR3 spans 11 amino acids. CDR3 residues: CASITDTEAFF. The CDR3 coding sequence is TGTGCCAGCATTACGGACACTGAAGCTTTCTTT.

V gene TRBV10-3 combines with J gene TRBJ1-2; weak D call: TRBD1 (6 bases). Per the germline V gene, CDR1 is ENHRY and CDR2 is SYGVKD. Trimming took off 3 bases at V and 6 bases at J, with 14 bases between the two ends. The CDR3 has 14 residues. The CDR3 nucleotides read TGTGCCATCAGTGACCTCACAGGGAACAATGGCTACACCTTC. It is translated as CAISDLTGNNGYTF.

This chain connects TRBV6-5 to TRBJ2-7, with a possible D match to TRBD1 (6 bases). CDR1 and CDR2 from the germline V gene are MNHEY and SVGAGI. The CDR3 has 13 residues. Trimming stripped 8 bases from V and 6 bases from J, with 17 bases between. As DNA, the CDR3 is TGTGCCAGCCGGGGCAGGGGTTTTGCCGAGCAGTACTTC. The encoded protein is CASRGRGFAEQYF.

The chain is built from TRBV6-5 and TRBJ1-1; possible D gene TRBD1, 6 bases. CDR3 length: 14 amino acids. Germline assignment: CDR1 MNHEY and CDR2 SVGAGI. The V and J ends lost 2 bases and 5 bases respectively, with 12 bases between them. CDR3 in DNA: TGTGCCAGCAGTTACGATTACAGGGCAACTGAAGCTTTCTTT. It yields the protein CASSYDYRATEAFF.

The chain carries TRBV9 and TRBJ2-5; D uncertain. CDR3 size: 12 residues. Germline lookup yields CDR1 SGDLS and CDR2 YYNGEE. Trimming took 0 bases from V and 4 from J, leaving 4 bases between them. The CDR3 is CASSVGLETQYF. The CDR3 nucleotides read TGTGCCAGCAGCGTAGGGCTAGAGACCCAGTACTTC.

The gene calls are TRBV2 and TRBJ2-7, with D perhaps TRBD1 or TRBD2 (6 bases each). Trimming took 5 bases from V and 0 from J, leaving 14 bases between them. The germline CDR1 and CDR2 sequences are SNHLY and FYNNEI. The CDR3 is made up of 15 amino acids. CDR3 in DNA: TGTGCCAGCAGTTCGGGGGCAGTAACCTCCTACGAGCAGTACTTC. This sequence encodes CASSSGAVTSYEQYF.

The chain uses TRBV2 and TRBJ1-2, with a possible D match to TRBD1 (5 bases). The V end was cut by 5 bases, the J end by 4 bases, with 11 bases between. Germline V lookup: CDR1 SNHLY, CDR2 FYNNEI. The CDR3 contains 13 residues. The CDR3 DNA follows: TGTGCCAGCAGTCAAGGGGTCCTCTATGGCTACACCTTC. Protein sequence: CASSQGVLYGYTF.

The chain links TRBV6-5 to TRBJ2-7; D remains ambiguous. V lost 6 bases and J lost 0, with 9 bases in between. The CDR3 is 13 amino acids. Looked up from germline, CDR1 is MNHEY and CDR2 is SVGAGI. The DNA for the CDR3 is TGTGCCAGCAGGACGGTTTACTCCTACGAGCAGTACTTC. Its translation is CASRTVYSYEQYF.

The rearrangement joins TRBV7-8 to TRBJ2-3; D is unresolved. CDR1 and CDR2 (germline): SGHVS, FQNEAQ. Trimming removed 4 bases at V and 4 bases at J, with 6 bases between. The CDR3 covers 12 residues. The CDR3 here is CASSSAADTQYF. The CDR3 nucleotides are TGTGCCAGCAGCTCAGCAGCAGATACGCAGTATTTT.

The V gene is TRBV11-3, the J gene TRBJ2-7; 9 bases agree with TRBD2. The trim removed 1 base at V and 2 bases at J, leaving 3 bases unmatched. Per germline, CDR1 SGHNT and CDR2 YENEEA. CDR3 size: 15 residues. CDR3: CASSLGLAGTYEQYF. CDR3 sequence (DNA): TGTGCCAGCAGCTTAGGGCTAGCGGGGACCTACGAGCAGTACTTC.